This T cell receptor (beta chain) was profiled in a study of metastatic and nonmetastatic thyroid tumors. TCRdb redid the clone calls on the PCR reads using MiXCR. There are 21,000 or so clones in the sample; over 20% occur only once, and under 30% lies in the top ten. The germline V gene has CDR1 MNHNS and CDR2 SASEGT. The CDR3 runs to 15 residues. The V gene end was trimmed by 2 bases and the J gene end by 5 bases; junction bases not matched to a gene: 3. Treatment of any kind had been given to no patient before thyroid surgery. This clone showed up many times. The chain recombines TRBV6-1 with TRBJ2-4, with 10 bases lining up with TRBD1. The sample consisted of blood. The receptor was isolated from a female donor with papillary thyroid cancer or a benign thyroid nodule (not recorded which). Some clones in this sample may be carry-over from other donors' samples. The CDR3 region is CASSERQGAQNIQYF. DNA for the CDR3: TGTGCCAGCAGTGAACGACAGGGGGCTCAAAACATTCAGTACTTC.